The clone carrying this TCR beta chain came up many times. Its target is unknown. This specimen comes from a study of CD8 T cells in ankylosing spondylitis. Study-level points and caveats: Clones linked to disease, bearing a CD8+ phenotype, were relatively rare in peripheral blood. A motif of eight highly homologous TCR beta variants was seen as apparently characteristic of ankylosing spondylitis blood. Disease-linked clones were reportedly significantly enriched in matched ankylosing spondylitis synovial fluid.

This CDR3 has 14 residues. Per germline, CDR1 SNHLY and CDR2 FYNNEI. Deletions cut 0 bases from V and 3 bases from J, with 8 bases between. The authors made TCR beta libraries by quantitative 5'-RACE with molecular barcodes. TCRdb redid the calling of the 5' RACE reads with MiXCR, one entry per CDR3 protein. The sample holds 35,000 to 45,000 distinct CDR3 sequences, more than 9.5% seen once. This chain uses TRBV2 with TRBJ1-2; D gene unclear. Sequencing input: blood, either unsorted or a sorted T cell fraction (not recorded which). This clonotype was obtained from a male donor with ankylosing spondylitis or in good health (not recorded which). CDR3 residues: CASSEAPDYYGYTF. The CDR3 bases are TGTGCCAGCAGTGAAGCCCCGGACTACTATGGCTACACCTTC.